A selection of T cell receptor beta chains follows, all from one sample in a study of blood T cell repertoires in COVID-19. The repertoire was sequenced with immunoSEQ multiplex PCR; TCRdb's copy has only in-frame clones and lacks some. The repertoire has roughly 180,000 clones, more than 75% of them found once; the top ten carry over 13%. Sequences were obtained from PBMCs or T cells enriched from blood (not recorded which). Receptor source: a man aged 55 to 70 who had been exposed to COVID-19. Each CDR3 is given with its conserved first and last residue. Each record gives: V gene, clone size, J gene, D gene, CDR3 protein, CDR3 DNA. A D gene is named only where the DNA matches it firmly. Not every row has a clone size; where given, it reads once, few, many or a size class.

v_call: TRBV5-5
clone_size: many
j_call: TRBJ2-6
d_call: NA
cdr3_aa: CASSLVVRTGANVLTF
cdr3_nt: TGTGCCAGCAGCTTGGTAGTCAGGACTGGGGCCAACGTCCTGACTTTC

v_call: TRBV7-8
clone_size: NA
j_call: TRBJ1-4
d_call: TRBD1
cdr3_aa: CASSLSSGDRGRKLFF
cdr3_nt: TGTGCCAGCAGCTTATCTTCGGGGGACAGGGGGCGAAAACTGTTTTTT

v_call: TRBV27
clone_size: NA
j_call: TRBJ1-2
d_call: TRBD1
cdr3_aa: CASSFYSGGAGTDGYTF
cdr3_nt: TGTGCCAGCAGTTTCTACTCAGGGGGCGCAGGGACGGATGGCTACACCTTC

v_call: TRBV15
clone_size: NA
j_call: TRBJ1-2
d_call: NA
cdr3_aa: CATSRDGYYGYTF
cdr3_nt: TGTGCCACCAGCAGAGACGGTTACTATGGCTACACCTTC

v_call: TRBV18
clone_size: NA
j_call: TRBJ2-1
d_call: NA
cdr3_aa: CASSRTASSYNEQFF
cdr3_nt: TGTGCCAGCTCCCGGACAGCAAGCTCCTACAATGAGCAGTTCTTC

v_call: TRBV15
clone_size: many
j_call: TRBJ2-1
d_call: NA
cdr3_aa: CATSREEAGLAHNEQFF
cdr3_nt: TGTGCCACCAGCAGAGAGGAGGCGGGGCTAGCGCACAATGAGCAGTTCTTC

v_call: TRBV20-1
clone_size: NA
j_call: TRBJ2-7
d_call: NA
cdr3_aa: CSASQQGSSREQYF
cdr3_nt: TGCAGTGCTAGTCAGCAGGGCTCGTCGAGGGAGCAGTACTTC

v_call: TRBV7-9
clone_size: NA
j_call: TRBJ2-3
d_call: TRBD2
cdr3_aa: CASSPRGSGSGADTQYF
cdr3_nt: TGTGCCAGCAGCCCTAGGGGGAGCGGGAGTGGAGCAGATACGCAGTATTTT

v_call: TRBV6-5
clone_size: NA
j_call: TRBJ1-1
d_call: NA
cdr3_aa: CASSLGGGTEAFF
cdr3_nt: TGTGCCAGCAGTTTGGGGGGTGGCACTGAAGCTTTCTTT

v_call: TRBV7-2
clone_size: NA
j_call: TRBJ2-7
d_call: NA
cdr3_aa: CASSVTYEQYF
cdr3_nt: TGTGCCAGCAGCGTCACCTACGAGCAGTACTTC

v_call: TRBV12-5
clone_size: NA
j_call: TRBJ2-7
d_call: NA
cdr3_aa: CASGSGVPYEQYF
cdr3_nt: TGTGCTAGTGGTTCCGGGGTACCCTACGAGCAGTACTTC

v_call: TRBV3-1/TRBV3-2
clone_size: NA
j_call: TRBJ2-7
d_call: NA
cdr3_aa: CASSQSFGQNYEQYF
cdr3_nt: TGTGCCAGCAGCCAAAGTTTTGGACAGAACTACGAGCAGTACTTC

v_call: TRBV10-1
clone_size: NA
j_call: TRBJ2-2
d_call: NA
cdr3_aa: CASRKGGAGELFF
cdr3_nt: TGCGCCAGCAGGAAAGGGGGGGCCGGGGAGCTGTTTTTT

v_call: TRBV5-1
clone_size: NA
j_call: TRBJ2-2
d_call: TRBD2
cdr3_aa: CASSLRAGGPRELFF
cdr3_nt: TGCGCCAGCAGCTTGCGAGCGGGAGGGCCACGGGAGCTGTTTTTT

v_call: TRBV7-8
clone_size: NA
j_call: TRBJ1-5
d_call: NA
cdr3_aa: CASSLVGRGSNQPQHF
cdr3_nt: TGTGCCAGCAGCTTAGTGGGCAGGGGCTCAAATCAGCCCCAGCATTTT

v_call: TRBV4-3
clone_size: NA
j_call: TRBJ2-7
d_call: TRBD1
cdr3_aa: CASSRSGTGVDEQYF
cdr3_nt: TGCGCCAGCAGCCGTTCCGGGACAGGGGTGGACGAGCAGTACTTC

v_call: TRBV7-9
clone_size: NA
j_call: TRBJ1-1
d_call: TRBD1
cdr3_aa: CASSLDQGAEAFF
cdr3_nt: TGTGCCAGCAGCTTAGATCAGGGGGCGGAAGCTTTCTTT

v_call: TRBV5-6
clone_size: NA
j_call: TRBJ1-2
d_call: TRBD1
cdr3_aa: CASSLGRGLRYGYTF
cdr3_nt: TGTGCCAGCAGCTTGGGCAGGGGGCTGAGGTATGGCTACACCTTC

v_call: TRBV6-5
clone_size: NA
j_call: TRBJ1-4
d_call: TRBD1
cdr3_aa: CASSRTGTGNEKLFF
cdr3_nt: TGTGCCAGCAGCCGTACCGGGACAGGGAATGAAAAACTGTTTTTT

v_call: TRBV19
clone_size: few
j_call: TRBJ2-2
d_call: NA
cdr3_aa: CASSMVGVNTGELFF
cdr3_nt: TGTGCCAGTAGTATGGTGGGAGTAAACACCGGGGAGCTGTTTTTT

v_call: TRBV5-1
clone_size: NA
j_call: TRBJ2-1
d_call: TRBD2
cdr3_aa: CASSGRENYNEQFF
cdr3_nt: TGCGCCAGCAGCGGGCGGGAGAACTACAATGAGCAGTTCTTC

v_call: TRBV29-1
clone_size: NA
j_call: TRBJ1-4
d_call: NA
cdr3_aa: CSVRQGSKLFF
cdr3_nt: TGCAGCGTGCGACAAGGGAGCAAACTGTTTTTT

v_call: TRBV3-1/TRBV3-2
clone_size: many
j_call: TRBJ1-4
d_call: TRBD1
cdr3_aa: CASSPLEGAEKLFF
cdr3_nt: TGTGCCAGCTCCCCACTCGAGGGGGCCGAAAAACTGTTTTTT

v_call: TRBV10-2
clone_size: NA
j_call: TRBJ2-2
d_call: TRBD2
cdr3_aa: CASRGGTSGAGELFF
cdr3_nt: TGCGCCAGCAGGGGTGGGACTAGCGGGGCCGGGGAGCTGTTTTTT

v_call: TRBV14
clone_size: NA
j_call: TRBJ2-1
d_call: NA
cdr3_aa: CASSPGLISYNEQFF
cdr3_nt: TGTGCCAGCAGCCCTGGTCTAATTTCCTACAATGAGCAGTTCTTC

v_call: TRBV9
clone_size: NA
j_call: TRBJ1-2
d_call: TRBD1
cdr3_aa: CASSISTGINYGYTF
cdr3_nt: TGTGCCAGCAGCATTTCGACAGGGATTAACTATGGCTACACCTTC

v_call: TRBV27
clone_size: NA
j_call: TRBJ2-3
d_call: TRBD2
cdr3_aa: CASSTGTSGRLGDTQYF
cdr3_nt: TGTGCCAGCAGTACGGGGACTAGCGGGAGGTTGGGAGATACGCAGTATTTT

v_call: TRBV28
clone_size: NA
j_call: TRBJ2-7
d_call: NA
cdr3_aa: CASSSLGQYEQYF
cdr3_nt: TGTGCCAGCAGTTCACTCGGACAGTACGAGCAGTACTTC

v_call: TRBV9
clone_size: NA
j_call: TRBJ2-7
d_call: NA
cdr3_aa: CASSVGAFSYEQYF
cdr3_nt: TGTGCCAGCAGCGTTGGGGCTTTCTCCTACGAGCAGTACTTC